These 30 T cell receptor beta chains were all obtained from the same sample, sequenced in a study of CD8 T cells in ankylosing spondylitis. From the 5' RACE reads, TCRdb called clonotypes with MiXCR, one entry per CDR3 protein. Among 150,000 to 200,000 distinct CDR3 sequences listed, about 20% were seen once. The sequenced sample consisted of blood, either unsorted or a sorted T cell fraction (not recorded which). All receptors derive from a male donor aged 10-30 years with ankylosing spondylitis or in good health (not recorded which).

At least ten counts were recorded for this clonotype. This chain uses TRBV12-3 or TRBV12-4 with TRBJ2-5; D unclear. There are 14 residues in the CDR3. The V end lost 4 bases, the J end lost 2 bases, and 11 bases lay between the germline ends. CDR3 nucleotides: TGTGCCAGCAGTTCGTCCGGGCGACAAGAGACCCAGTACTTC. Encoded protein: CASSSSGRQETQYF.

This clonotype was recorded at least ten times. The rearrangement links TRBV5-1 to TRBJ2-5; TRBD1 matches 8 bases. CDR1 is SGHRS, CDR2 YFSETQ, per germline. The J segment lost 4 bases and the V segment lost 0 bases, leaving 5 bases of the junction unmatched. The CDR3 contains 15 residues. The CDR3: CASSLDRGFAETQYF. Here the CDR3 DNA reads TGCGCCAGCAGCTTGGACAGGGGGTTTGCAGAGACCCAGTACTTC.

At least ten counts were recorded for this clonotype. Written as DNA, the CDR3 is TGCGCCAGCAGCTTGGTACCGGCGGGAGAACTAGATACGCAGTATTTT. This codes for CASSLVPAGELDTQYF. The chain has TRBV5-1 and TRBJ2-3; 7 bases line up with TRBD2. The junction had 9 bases not matched to a gene; V was cut back by 0 bases and J by 5 bases. The CDR3 runs to 16 residues. Germline loops: CDR1 SGHRS, CDR2 YFSETQ.

This rearrangement joins TRBV10-3 to TRBJ2-5; no definite D call. This CDR3 is built from 11 residues. With 2 bases removed from V and 5 bases from J, the gap between germline ends came to 3 bases. CDR1 ENHRY and CDR2 SYGVKD come from the germline V gene. The CDR3 DNA sequence: TGTGCCATCAGTGAGGGGGAGACCCAGTACTTC. Protein: CAISEGETQYF.

The sample holds many counts of this clonotype. V gene TRBV20-1 combines with J gene TRBJ2-7; 7 nucleotides line up with TRBD2. With 0 bases clipped from V and 5 bases from J, the junction kept 13 bases outside the gene matches. CDR3 length: 16 amino acids. CDR1 is DFQATT, CDR2 SNEGSKA, per germline (reference sequence). DNA of the CDR3: TGCAGTGCTAGAGATATCGATCGGGGGGTGGGGGACGAGCAGTACTTC. Residues: CSARDIDRGVGDEQYF.

This chain joins TRBV12-3 or TRBV12-4 and TRBJ2-5, with unresolved D. With 6 bases removed from V and 3 bases from J, the gap between germline ends came to 17 bases. The CDR3 is made up of 15 amino acids. The DNA for the CDR3 is TGTGCCAGCAGACGTACCGCAACTTCAAAAGAGACCCAGTACTTC. Translating it yields CASRRTATSKETQYF.

V gene TRBV29-1 combines with J gene TRBJ1-1; 8 nucleotides align to TRBD1. This CDR3 is 11 amino acids long. V lost 6 bases and J lost 8; bases outside the gene matches: 5. CDR1 is SQVTM and CDR2 is ANQGSEA in the germline V gene. The chain's CDR3 is CSVGQGAEAFF. CDR3 DNA sequence: TGCAGCGTCGGACAGGGAGCAGAAGCTTTCTTT.

This clonotype was picked up many times. This chain joins TRBV29-1 and TRBJ2-1; no definite D call. Germline-derived CDR1 and CDR2 are SQVTM and ANQGSEA. V lost 5 bases and J lost 5, with 7 bases in between. The CDR3 totals 11 residues. CDR3: CSVPQHNEQFF. The CDR3 DNA sequence: TGCAGCGTTCCACAGCACAATGAGCAGTTCTTC.

As for this clonotype: A much larger clone differs from this one at a single base, so this may be a read error. The CDR3 does not close with the conserved phenylalanine or tryptophan, likely indicating a read error. The chain employs TRBV3-1 and TRBJ2-1; 9 bases are shared with TRBD1. Germline lookup yields CDR1 LGHDT and CDR2 YNNKEL (reference sequence). The CDR3 contains 14 residues. V lost 4 bases to trimming and J lost 6 bases; unmatched junction nucleotides: 4. In DNA form, the CDR3 reads TGTGCCAGCAGCCGTGGACAGGGGTCCAATGAGCAGTTCATC. This sequence encodes CASSRGQGSNEQFI.

This chain links TRBV27 with TRBJ2-7; possibly TRBD1 for D (5 bases). CDR3 length equals 12 residues. Trimming removed 6 bases from V and 6 bases from J, with 12 bases in between. The germline V gene has CDR1 MNHEY and CDR2 SMNVEV (reference sequence). The CDR3 region is CASSRQGSEQYF. The CDR3 DNA reads as TGTGCCAGCAGCAGGCAGGGTTCCGAGCAGTACTTC.

Many counts were recorded for this clonotype. This chain connects TRBV20-1 to TRBJ2-7, with 7 bases lining up with TRBD1. J gave up 0 bases and V 7 bases, and 12 bases lay outside the gene matches. CDR1 DFQATT and CDR2 SNEGSKA come from the germline V gene (reference sequence). The CDR3 sequence is 15 residues long. CDR3 loop: CSVFSDRRSSYEQYF. DNA for the CDR3: TGCAGTGTTTTCTCGGACAGGAGGAGCTCCTACGAGCAGTACTTC.

This clonotype was counted only a few times. The CDR3 DNA sequence: TGCAGTGCTAGAGATCTCCTCGGGAGGTCGTACGAGCAGTACTTC. Its translation: CSARDLLGRSYEQYF. V gene TRBV20-1 combines with J gene TRBJ2-7; 7 bases match TRBD2. This CDR3 spans 15 amino acids. Germline loops: CDR1 DFQATT, CDR2 SNEGSKA (reference sequence). J was trimmed by 4 bases and V by 0 bases; bases with no gene match: 9.

The genes are TRBV29-1 and TRBJ2-7; D may be TRBD2 (5 bases). The germline gives CDR1 SQVTM, CDR2 ANQGSEA. Trimming shortened V by 5 bases and J by 10 bases, and 15 bases separated the two germline ends. The CDR3 spans 11 residues. CDR3 amino acids: CSVLTGFGQYV. The DNA of the CDR3 is TGCAGCGTTTTAACGGGGTTCGGACAGTACGTC.

The chain carries TRBV6-6 and TRBJ2-7; tentative D call: TRBD2 (5 bases). The V gene's germline CDR1 is MNHNY and CDR2 SVGAGI (reference sequence). The CDR3 consists of 13 residues. Trimming pared 2 bases from V and 7 bases from J, leaving 12 bases between. CDR3 coding DNA: TGTGCCAGCAGTTACGATCGGGGTTGGGAGCAGTACTTC. This translates into CASSYDRGWEQYF.

This clonotype was counted at least ten times. This chain links TRBV5-1 with TRBJ2-5; TRBD1 agrees at 9 bases. The CDR3 has 17 residues. V lost 4 bases and J lost 5; bases outside the gene matches: 15. Germline CDR1 SGHRS, CDR2 YFSETQ. The CDR3 spells CASSPSTGGLSWETQYF. The CDR3 coding sequence is TGCGCCAGCAGCCCCTCGACAGGGGGTTTGTCATGGGAGACCCAGTACTTC.

This clonotype was seen at least ten times. The J gene is TRBJ2-5, the V gene TRBV20-1, with 15 bases matching TRBD2. V trimming: 3 bases; J trimming: 5 bases; junction bases outside the gene matches: 13. Germline CDR1 is DFQATT and CDR2 is SNEGSKA (reference sequence). The length of the CDR3 is 18 residues. The CDR3 region is CSARVTGTSGRIDETQYF. The CDR3 bases are TGCAGTGCTAGGGTTACCGGGACTAGCGGGAGGATTGATGAGACCCAGTACTTC.

At least ten counts were recorded for this clonotype. The chain combines TRBV9 with TRBJ1-5, with a weak D call TRBD1 (6 bases). V was pared by 3 bases and J by 3 bases, with 13 bases between. The CDR3 contains 15 residues. CDR1 is SGDLS, CDR2 YYNGEE, per germline. Here the CDR3 reads CASSATGTYNQPQHF. CDR3 DNA sequence: TGTGCCAGCAGCGCTACCGGGACATACAATCAGCCCCAGCATTTT.

The chain recombines TRBV20-1 with TRBJ2-7; 8 nucleotides align to TRBD1. Losses at the gene ends were 4 bases for V and 7 bases for J; bases not matched to a gene: 15. The CDR3 extends over 15 amino acids. Germline assignment: CDR1 DFQATT and CDR2 SNEGSKA (reference sequence). CDR3 nucleotide sequence: TGCAGTGCTACACGAACAGGGGGTGGGGCCGGGGAGCAGTACTTC. Translated: CSATRTGGGAGEQYF.

Ten or more counts support this clonotype. The rearrangement uses TRBV27 and TRBJ2-3; TRBD2 aligns across 10 bases. Germline assignment: CDR1 MNHEY and CDR2 SMNVEV (reference sequence). The V segment lost 10 bases and the J segment 6 bases; nucleotides outside the gene matches: 10. The CDR3 runs to 14 residues. The CDR3 protein is CATKSGRGGDTQYF. The CDR3 region has the DNA TGTGCCACCAAAAGCGGGAGGGGCGGGGATACGCAGTATTTT.

This clonotype occurred many times. The gene calls are TRBV29-1 and TRBJ2-3; 7 bases are shared with TRBD1. Germline V gene sequence: CDR1 SQVTM, CDR2 ANQGSEA. The length of the CDR3 is 13 residues. V gave up 3 bases and J gave up 2 bases; unmatched junction bases: 2. CDR3 DNA: TGCAGCGTTGAGGGGACAGTCACAGATACGCAGTATTTT. It specifies CSVEGTVTDTQYF.

The table lists this clonotype with a count of one. V and J are TRBV4-2 and TRBJ1-6; D remains unclear. Trimming removed 7 bases at V and 10 bases at J, with 20 bases between. CDR1 and CDR2 from the germline V gene are LGHNA and YNFKEQ. The CDR3 contains 15 residues. CDR3 residues: CASTGGRKGVSPLHF. The DNA for the CDR3 is TGTGCCAGCACCGGAGGGAGGAAGGGCGTATCACCCCTCCACTTT.

This clonotype was counted only a few times. The chain employs TRBV20-1 and TRBJ2-2; D call uncertain. In germline, CDR1 is DFQATT, CDR2 SNEGSKA (reference sequence). Trimming took off 2 bases at V and 2 bases at J, with 9 bases between the two ends. The CDR3 has 14 amino acids. The CDR3 protein is CSARNFRNTGELFF. For the CDR3, the DNA is TGCAGTGCTAGAAATTTTCGAAACACCGGGGAGCTGTTTTTT.

Written as DNA, the CDR3 is TGTGCCAGCAGTTCCCTCGACATTCGTGCTTTCGGCTACGAGCAGTACTTC. This codes for CASSSLDIRAFGYEQYF. J is TRBJ2-7 and V is TRBV6-2 or TRBV6-3; D unclear. CDR1 and CDR2 from the germline V gene are MNHEY and SVGEGT. The CDR3 spans 17 residues. Trimming took 4 bases from V and 3 from J, leaving 22 bases between them.

This clonotype has only a few counts. The chain couples TRBV3-1 to TRBJ2-3; no reliable D call. Germline V gene sequence: CDR1 LGHDT, CDR2 YNNKEL (reference sequence). The CDR3 consists of 16 residues. V lost 0 bases and J 1 base, leaving 11 bases between the germline ends. The CDR3 loop reads CASSQEGRRGTDTQYF. CDR3 coding DNA: TGTGCCAGCAGCCAAGAGGGTCGGAGAGGCACAGATACGCAGTATTTT.

This sequence joins TRBV10-3 and TRBJ2-7; D perhaps matches TRBD1 (6 bases). CDR3 size: 13 residues. From germline, CDR1 is ENHRY and CDR2 SYGVKD. Trimming shortened V by 3 bases and J by 5 bases, and 11 bases separated the two germline ends. The CDR3 here is CAISEQGSHEQYV. CDR3 in DNA: TGTGCCATCAGTGAACAGGGATCCCACGAGCAGTACGTC.

This clonotype occurred many times. The gene calls are TRBV30 and TRBJ2-7, with a possible D match to TRBD2 (6 bases). Germline CDR1 GTSNPN, CDR2 SVGIG (reference sequence). V was trimmed by 3 bases and J by 6 bases, leaving 9 bases between them. The CDR3 sequence is 11 residues long. CDR3 in amino acids: CAWRLGGEQYF. The DNA of the CDR3 is TGTGCCTGGAGGCTGGGGGGCGAGCAGTACTTC.

The CDR3 protein is CASSVITNTEAFF. As DNA, the CDR3 is TGTGCCAGCAGCGTTATAACGAACACTGAAGCTTTCTTT. The J gene is TRBJ1-1, the V gene TRBV7-9, with D uncertain. V was pared by 5 bases and J by 1 base, with 8 bases between. Germline CDR1 reads SEHNR; CDR2 reads FQNEAQ (reference sequence). CDR3 length: 13 residues. The full variable domain, its missing parts supplied by reference TRBV7-9 and TRBJ1-1, is DTGVSQNPRHKITKRGQNVTFRCDPISEHNRLYWYRQTLGQGPEFLTYFQNEAQLEKSRLLSDRFSAERPKGSFSTLEIQRTEQGDSAMYLCASSVITNTEAFFGQGTRLTVV.

This clonotype has a count of ten or more. The V gene is TRBV2, the J gene TRBJ1-1, with a tentative D call TRBD1 (6 bases). The germline gives CDR1 SNHLY, CDR2 FYNNEI. The CDR3 has 16 residues. V lost 2 bases to trimming and J lost 3 bases, with 16 bases between them. Written as DNA, the CDR3 is TGTGCCAGCAGTGAATTGACAGGCCCAACCTACACTGAAGCTTTCTTT. Protein: CASSELTGPTYTEAFF.

This clonotype was seen repeatedly, ten times or more. This sequence joins TRBV6-2 or TRBV6-3 and TRBJ2-7, with D unclear. The CDR3 is 13 residues long. Germline V gives CDR1 MNHEY, CDR2 SVGEGT. Trimming removed 6 bases from V and 6 bases from J, with 15 bases in between. This CDR3 reads CASSPSLISEQYF. CDR3 nucleotides: TGTGCCAGCAGCCCCTCTCTCATATCCGAGCAGTACTTC.

This clonotype was found many times. The rearrangement links TRBV6-5 to TRBJ2-7; D possibly matches TRBD1 or TRBD2 (5 bases each). Trimming took 5 bases from V and 4 from J, leaving 12 bases between them. The CDR3 runs 13 residues. Germline V gene data show CDR1 as MNHEY and CDR2 as SVGAGI. CDR3 DNA: TGTGCCAGCAGTCGGGACGGTTATTACGAGCAGTACTTC. Its translation is CASSRDGYYEQYF.